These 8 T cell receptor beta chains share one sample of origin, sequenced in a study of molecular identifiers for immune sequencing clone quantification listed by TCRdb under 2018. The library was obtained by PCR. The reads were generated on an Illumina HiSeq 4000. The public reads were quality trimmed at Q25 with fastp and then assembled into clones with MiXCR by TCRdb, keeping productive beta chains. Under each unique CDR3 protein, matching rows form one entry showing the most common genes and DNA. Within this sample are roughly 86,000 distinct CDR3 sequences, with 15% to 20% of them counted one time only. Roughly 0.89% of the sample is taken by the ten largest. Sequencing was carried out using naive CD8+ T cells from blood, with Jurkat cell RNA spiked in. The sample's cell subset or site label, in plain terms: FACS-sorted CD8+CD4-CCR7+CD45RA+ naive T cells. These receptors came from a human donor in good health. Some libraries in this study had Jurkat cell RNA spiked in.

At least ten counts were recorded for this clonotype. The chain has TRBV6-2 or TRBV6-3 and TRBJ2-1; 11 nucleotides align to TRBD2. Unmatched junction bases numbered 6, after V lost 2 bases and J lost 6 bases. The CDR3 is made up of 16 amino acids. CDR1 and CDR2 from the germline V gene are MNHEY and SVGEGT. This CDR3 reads CASSYHSGGAGNEQFF. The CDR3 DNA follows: TGTGCCAGCAGTTACCATAGCGGGGGGGCGGGCAATGAGCAGTTCTTC.

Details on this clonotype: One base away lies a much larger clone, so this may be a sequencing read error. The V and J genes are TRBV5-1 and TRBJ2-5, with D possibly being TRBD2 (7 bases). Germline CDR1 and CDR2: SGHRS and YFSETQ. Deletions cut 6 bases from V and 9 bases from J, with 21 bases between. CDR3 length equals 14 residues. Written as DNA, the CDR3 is TGCGCCAGCAAGGATTCAGGGGTCCGGGAGGCCCAGTACTTC. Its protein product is CASKDSGVREAQYF.

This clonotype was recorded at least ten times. CDR3 in amino acids: CSARDLGTSGSLNEQFF. The DNA of the CDR3 is TGCAGTGCTAGAGATCTGGGGACTAGCGGGAGTCTGAATGAGCAGTTCTTC. This chain uses TRBV20-1 with TRBJ2-1; 14 positions agree with TRBD2. Germline CDR1 DFQATT, CDR2 SNEGSKA (reference sequence). The CDR3 loop spans 17 amino acids. V dropped 0 bases and J dropped 7; count of bases not matched to a gene: 8.

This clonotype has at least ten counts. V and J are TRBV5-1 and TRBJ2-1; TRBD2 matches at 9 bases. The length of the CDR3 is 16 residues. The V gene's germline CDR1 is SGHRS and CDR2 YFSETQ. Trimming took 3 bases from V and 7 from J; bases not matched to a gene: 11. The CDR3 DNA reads TGCGCCAGCAGCTGGACTGGCGGGGGGGCAGAAAATGAGCAGTTCTTC. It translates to CASSWTGGGAENEQFF.

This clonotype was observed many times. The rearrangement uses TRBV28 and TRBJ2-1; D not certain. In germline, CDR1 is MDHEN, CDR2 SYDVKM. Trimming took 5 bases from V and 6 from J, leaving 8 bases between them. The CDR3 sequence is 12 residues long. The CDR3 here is CASSLNSNEQFF. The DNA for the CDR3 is TGTGCCAGCAGTCTGAACAGCAATGAGCAGTTCTTC.

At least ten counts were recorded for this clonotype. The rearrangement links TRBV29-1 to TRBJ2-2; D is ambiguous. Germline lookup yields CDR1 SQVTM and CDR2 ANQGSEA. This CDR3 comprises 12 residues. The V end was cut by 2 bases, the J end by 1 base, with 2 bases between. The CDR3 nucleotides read TGCAGCGTTGAACAGAACACCGGGGAGCTGTTTTTT. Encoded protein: CSVEQNTGELFF.

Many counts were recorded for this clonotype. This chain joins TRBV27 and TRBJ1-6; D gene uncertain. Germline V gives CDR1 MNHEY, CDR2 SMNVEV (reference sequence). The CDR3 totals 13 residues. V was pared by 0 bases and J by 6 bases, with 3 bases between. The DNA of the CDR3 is TGTGCCAGCAGTTTATCGGGTAATTCACCCCTCCACTTT. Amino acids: CASSLSGNSPLHF.

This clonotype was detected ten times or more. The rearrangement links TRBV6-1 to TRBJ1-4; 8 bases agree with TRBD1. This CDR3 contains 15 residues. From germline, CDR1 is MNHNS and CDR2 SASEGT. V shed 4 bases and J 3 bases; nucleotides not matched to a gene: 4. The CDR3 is CASSGGTGPNEKLFF. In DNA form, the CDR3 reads TGTGCCAGCAGTGGAGGGACAGGACCTAATGAAAAACTGTTTTTT.